One and the same sample provided the 30 T cell receptor beta chains below, sequenced in a study of T-cell reconstitution after alpha-beta-depleted transplantation in children. General study points: Newly produced T cells mostly provided counts and TCRbeta diversity after one year, as hyperexpanded clones declined.

Unique molecular identifiers were used to barcode this TCRbeta library. Using its own MiXCR run on the PCR reads, TCRdb lists one record per CDR3 protein. Among about 300,000 distinct CDR3 sequences, 6.5% to 9% were seen once, and the ten largest hold about 9.3%. These receptors' targets are unknown. Sequenced material: peripheral blood, taken 360 days after TCRalphabeta/CD19-depleted stem cell transplant. The receptors originated from a female patient aged 2-10 years who had a stem cell transplant for Fanconi anemia, so the T cells may come from the graft donor.

This clonotype has a count of ten or more. This chain connects TRBV10-1 to TRBJ2-7, with 7 bases aligning to TRBD2. The trim removed 4 bases at V and 7 bases at J, leaving 10 bases unmatched. CDR3 size: 14 residues. Germline V gene lookup returns CDR1 WNHNN and CDR2 SYGVQD (reference sequence). The chain's CDR3 is CASSAIAGVGEQYF. The CDR3, as DNA: TGCGCCAGCAGTGCGATTGCGGGAGTCGGGGAGCAGTACTTC.

This clonotype has a count of ten or more. The chain couples TRBV11-2 to TRBJ2-3; the match to TRBD1 covers 7 bases. This CDR3 has 14 residues. V shed 5 bases, J shed 5 bases, and the junction held 7 bases outside the gene matches. The V gene's germline CDR1 is SGHAT and CDR2 FQNNGV. The CDR3 reads CASSNRGPQDTQYF. CDR3 bases: TGTGCCAGCAGCAACAGGGGCCCACAAGATACGCAGTATTTT.

This clonotype has ten or more counts. J is TRBJ2-3 and V is TRBV11-2; the D gene is possibly TRBD1 (6 bases). The CDR3 has 17 amino acids. The germline CDR1 and CDR2 sequences are SGHAT and FQNNGV. Between the trimmed V and J ends, which lost 5 bases and 2 bases, there was a span of 20 bases. CDR3 bases: TGTGCCAGCAGCCAAGGAAAGGGGGAAAGTCCCACAGATACGCAGTATTTT. Translating it yields CASSQGKGESPTDTQYF.

This clonotype occurred a few times. This chain links TRBV27 with TRBJ2-1, with 7 positions matching TRBD2. Germline V CDR1 and CDR2: MNHEY, SMNVEV (reference sequence). V dropped 2 bases and J dropped 10; count of bases not matched to a gene: 2. This CDR3 has 12 amino acids. The CDR3 spells CASSLVRGEQFF. DNA for the CDR3: TGTGCCAGCAGTTTAGTGCGGGGGGAGCAGTTCTTC.

This clonotype was seen at least ten times. This rearrangement joins TRBV12-3 or TRBV12-4 to TRBJ2-1; D remains ambiguous. There are 15 residues in the CDR3. The germline V and J ends were trimmed by 3 bases and 0 bases, with 9 bases remaining between them. CDR3 loop: CASSFKGNSYNEQFF. The CDR3 nucleotides read TGTGCCAGCAGTTTTAAGGGCAACTCCTACAATGAGCAGTTCTTC.

In its sample, this clonotype was seen many times. The V call is TRBV23-1, the J call TRBJ2-2; D perhaps matches TRBD1 (6 bases). TRBV23-1 is labeled an ORF, and its function is uncertain. The CDR3 loop spans 19 amino acids. Trimming took off 1 base at V and 0 bases at J, with 18 bases between the two ends. The CDR3 reads CASSQFLKTGKSNTGELFF. The CDR3 bases are TGCGCCAGCAGTCAATTCCTCAAGACAGGAAAGTCGAACACCGGGGAGCTGTTTTTT.

This sequence joins TRBV5-2 and TRBJ2-2; the D call in the table, TRBD2, was not verified against the DNA. TRBV5-2 is assigned pseudogene status. The CDR3 runs to 14 residues. The CDR3 bases are TGTGCCAGGGGCCCCGGGCCTCTCACCGGGGAGCTGTTTTTT. It translates to CARGPGPLTGELFF.

This clonotype was counted at least ten times. V usage is TRBV2 and J usage is TRBJ2-1, with D possibly TRBD1 on 7 matching bases. The V end was cut by 2 bases, the J end by 4 bases, with 9 bases between. There are 14 residues in the CDR3. Looked up from germline, CDR1 is SNHLY and CDR2 is FYNNEI. The CDR3 sequence is CASSEQGGYNEQFF. CDR3 nucleotide sequence: TGTGCCAGCAGTGAACAGGGGGGTTACAATGAGCAGTTCTTC.

Many counts were recorded for this clonotype. V and J are TRBV20-1 and TRBJ2-3; 10 bases are shared with TRBD2. The V segment lost 3 bases and the J segment 1 base; nucleotides outside the gene matches: 4. Germline V gene data show CDR1 as DFQATT and CDR2 as SNEGSKA (reference sequence). This CDR3 contains 15 residues. The CDR3 reads CSASSLAGGTDTQYF. In DNA form, the CDR3 reads TGCAGTGCTAGTAGTCTAGCGGGAGGCACAGATACGCAGTATTTT.

This clonotype has only a few counts. This rearrangement joins TRBV12-3 or TRBV12-4 to TRBJ2-2; 10 bases align to TRBD1. With V trimmed by 5 bases and J by 9 bases, 12 bases remained unmatched. CDR3 length: 16 amino acids. The CDR3 protein is CASSPPQDRGGRELFF. The CDR3 DNA reads as TGTGCCAGCAGTCCGCCTCAGGACAGGGGGGGTCGGGAGCTGTTTTTT.

The V gene is TRBV20-1, the J gene TRBJ1-1; D may be TRBD1 (6 bases). The germline V gene encodes CDR1 DFQATT and CDR2 SNEGSKA (reference sequence). V dropped 2 bases and J dropped 11 bases, with 21 bases sitting between them. This CDR3 is built from 14 residues. The CDR3 DNA is TGCAGTGCTAGATTACTCCGGTGGATGGGGGGCGCTTTCTTT. Its translation: CSARLLRWMGGAFF.

In its sample, this clonotype was seen many times. The chain carries TRBV7-9 and TRBJ2-1, with 10 bases aligning to TRBD2. Losses at the gene ends were 5 bases for V and 6 bases for J; bases not matched to a gene: 10. The CDR3 consists of 16 residues. From germline, CDR1 is SEHNR and CDR2 FQNEAQ (reference sequence). DNA of the CDR3: TGTGCCAGCAGCCCAGCGGGGGGGCATATTGGCAATGAGCAGTTCTTC. It encodes CASSPAGGHIGNEQFF.

The V and J genes are TRBV11-2 and TRBJ1-6; the D gene is possibly TRBD1 (5 bases). Germline CDR1 and CDR2: SGHAT and FQNNGV. Trimming pared 0 bases from V and 15 bases from J, leaving 12 bases between. The CDR3 runs to 13 residues. The CDR3 region is CASSLERGAHLHF. The CDR3 DNA sequence: TGTGCCAGCAGCTTAGAAAGGGGCGCACACCTCCACTTT.

The V and J genes are TRBV20-1 and TRBJ1-1; weak D call: TRBD1 (5 bases). This CDR3 has 12 residues. Germline lookup yields CDR1 DFQATT and CDR2 SNEGSKA (reference sequence). V was trimmed by 7 bases and J by 1 base, leaving 10 bases between them. The CDR3 loop reads CSVRQSNTEAFF. The CDR3 DNA sequence: TGCAGTGTTCGACAGTCGAACACTGAAGCTTTCTTT.

This clonotype was found a few times. The chain has TRBV4-2 and TRBJ2-1; 13 positions match TRBD2. There are 17 residues in the CDR3. The germline gives CDR1 LGHNA, CDR2 YNFKEQ. V gave up 2 bases and J gave up 0 bases; unmatched junction bases: 1. This CDR3 reads CASSQRTSGSSYNEQFF. CDR3 in DNA: TGTGCCAGCAGCCAACGGACTAGCGGGAGCTCCTACAATGAGCAGTTCTTC.

V is TRBV7-3 and J is TRBJ2-2; D is perhaps TRBD1 (6 bases). The CDR3 is made up of 15 amino acids. The V end lost 5 bases, the J end lost 5 bases, and 15 bases lay between the germline ends. Germline V gives CDR1 SGHTA, CDR2 FQGTGA. The CDR3 DNA is TGTGCCAGCAGCCCAGGAACAGGGATTACCGGGGAGCTGTTTTTT. This gives the protein CASSPGTGITGELFF.

This clonotype was detected ten times or more. The V and J genes are TRBV27 and TRBJ1-1, with unresolved D. The germline V gene has CDR1 MNHEY and CDR2 SMNVEV (reference sequence). CDR3 length: 14 residues. The V end lost 3 bases, the J end lost 5 bases, and 13 bases lay between the germline ends. The CDR3 DNA reads as TGTGCCAGCAGTTTTAAGTCAGTATATACTGAAGCTTTCTTT. Its protein is CASSFKSVYTEAFF.

V and J are TRBV29-1 and TRBJ1-2, with D unclear. Germline CDR1 is SQVTM and CDR2 is ANQGSEA. This CDR3 is built from 16 residues. The CDR3 region has the DNA TGCACCACCCGAGGTACAGCTCGGTGGGGTAACTATGGCTACACCTTC. Amino acids: CTTRGTARWGNYGYTF.

This clonotype appeared a few times. The chain carries TRBV20-1 and TRBJ1-5; D not resolved. In germline, CDR1 is DFQATT, CDR2 SNEGSKA (reference sequence). V lost 2 bases to trimming and J lost 8 bases, with 19 bases between them. The CDR3 has 15 amino acids. The CDR3 coding sequence is TGCAGTGCTAGACCTCCGGGCGAGCCGGGTAAGCCCCAGCATTTT. It translates to CSARPPGEPGKPQHF.

About this clonotype itself: A far larger clone is off by one base, so a read error is likely. The chain couples TRBV12-3 or TRBV12-4 to TRBJ1-2; D not certain. V lost 0 bases to trimming and J lost 4 bases, with 6 bases between them. This CDR3 has 13 residues. CDR3 DNA: TGTGCCAGCAGTTTAGCAGGGAGCTATGGCTACACCTTC. Translated, it gives CASSLAGSYGYTF.

This clonotype was observed many times. V gene TRBV5-6 combines with J gene TRBJ2-2; a weak D match, TRBD1 (6 bases). The V end was cut by 2 bases, the J end by 8 bases, with 13 bases between. The CDR3 loop spans 14 amino acids. Germline V gene data show CDR1 as SGHDT and CDR2 as YYEEEE. CDR3: CASSLVPGHGELFF. As DNA, the CDR3 is TGTGCCAGCAGCTTAGTACCGGGACATGGGGAGCTGTTTTTT.

This clonotype was seen ten or more times. This chain links TRBV20-1 with TRBJ2-5; the D gene is possibly TRBD2 (5 bases). V lost 6 bases and J lost 5, with 19 bases in between. Germline-derived CDR1 and CDR2 are DFQATT and SNEGSKA (reference sequence). This CDR3 spans 14 amino acids. For the CDR3, the DNA is TGCAGTGCCCGGGATGGGTCCTCTTGGGAGACCCAGTACTTC. Its protein is CSARDGSSWETQYF.

The chain has TRBV28 and TRBJ2-4; 10 nucleotides line up with TRBD1. V lost 4 bases to trimming and J lost 16 bases; unmatched junction nucleotides: 16. Germline CDR1 MDHEN, CDR2 SYDVKM. The CDR3 is 15 residues long. CDR3 in amino acids: CASSYGGTGVDSVYF. DNA for the CDR3: TGTGCCAGCAGTTATGGGGGGACAGGGGTGGACTCAGTATACTTC.

Ten or more counts support this clonotype. The J gene is TRBJ1-5, the V gene TRBV20-1; D possibly corresponds to TRBD1 (5 bases). With 6 bases removed from V and 6 bases from J, the gap between germline ends came to 21 bases. The CDR3 has 15 residues. From germline, CDR1 is DFQATT and CDR2 SNEGSKA (reference sequence). The CDR3 DNA reads TGCAGTGCGGATACGCCAGGGAGGGGTAGTCAGCCCCAGCATTTT. Translation gives CSADTPGRGSQPQHF.

At least ten counts were recorded for this clonotype. The CDR3, as DNA: TGTGCCAGCAGGGACAGCTATAGCAATCAGCCCCAGCATTTT. Protein: CASRDSYSNQPQHF. V usage is TRBV6-1 and J usage is TRBJ1-5, with D perhaps matching TRBD1 (6 bases). CDR3 length equals 14 residues. Germline V gene sequence: CDR1 MNHNS, CDR2 SASEGT. The V gene lost 6 bases and the J gene lost 0 bases, with 9 bases spanning the gap.

There are many counts of this clonotype. V gene TRBV5-1 combines with J gene TRBJ2-5, with D tentatively TRBD2 (6 bases). The CDR3 is made up of 14 amino acids. Trimming took off 1 base at V and 4 bases at J, with 11 bases between the two ends. Germline V CDR1 and CDR2: SGHRS, YFSETQ. The CDR3, as DNA: TGCGCCAGCAGCTTGTACGGGAGTGGAGAGACCCAGTACTTC. It specifies CASSLYGSGETQYF.

The chain links TRBV5-1 to TRBJ2-2; TRBD1 matches 11 bases. CDR1 is SGHRS and CDR2 is YFSETQ in the germline V gene. V lost 2 bases, J lost 6 bases, and 6 bases stayed unmatched. There are 16 residues in the CDR3. CDR3 loop: CASSFGQGAKAGELFF. The DNA for the CDR3 is TGCGCCAGCAGCTTTGGACAGGGGGCTAAGGCCGGGGAGCTGTTTTTT.

This clonotype showed up many times. This CDR3 is CASSTGGSGADTQYF. CDR3 nucleotides: TGTGCCAGCTCCACGGGGGGGTCTGGGGCAGATACGCAGTATTTT. The rearrangement joins TRBV18 to TRBJ2-3; 8 positions match TRBD2. V lost 6 bases to trimming and J lost 4 bases; unmatched junction nucleotides: 9. CDR1 KGHSH and CDR2 LQKENI come from the germline V gene. This CDR3 is 15 amino acids long.

This clonotype has at least ten counts. The chain links TRBV18 to TRBJ1-1, with D perhaps matching TRBD1 (5 bases). CDR1 is KGHSH, CDR2 LQKENI, per germline. The germline V and J ends were trimmed by 5 bases and 1 base, with 17 bases remaining between them. The CDR3 is made up of 16 amino acids. CDR3 loop: CASSGMFGGANTEAFF. DNA for the CDR3: TGTGCCAGCTCAGGGATGTTCGGGGGAGCGAACACTGAAGCTTTCTTT.

As for this clonotype: A read error may be the cause here, since a much bigger clone is one base away. V and J are TRBV20-1 and TRBJ2-1, with 10 bases lining up with TRBD2. Germline values: CDR1 DFQATT, CDR2 SNEGSKA (reference sequence). V trimming: 6 bases; J trimming: 8 bases; junction bases outside the gene matches: 16. The CDR3 is 16 residues long. CDR3 DNA: TGCAGTGCGAGTCTAGCGGGGGCCCCCGGGGTCGATGAGCAGTTCTTC. It yields the protein CSASLAGAPGVDEQFF.